Shown below are 5 T cell receptor beta chains from a single sample sequenced in a study of blood T cell repertoires in COVID-19. Clones were sequenced by immunoSEQ multiplex PCR, and TCRdb holds only the in-frame ones, with some missing. The sample has about 68,000 clones, approximately 90% seen once. Sequencing was done on a sample of peripheral blood. Receptors originate from a human donor in a cohort sampled during active COVID-19.

The gene calls are TRBV19 and TRBJ1-2; D is ambiguous. The CDR3 has 14 amino acids. V lost 3 bases and J 5 bases, leaving 13 bases between the germline ends. CDR1 is LNHDA and CDR2 is SQIVND in the germline V gene (reference sequence). The CDR3 reads CASSIIGGEYGYTF. In DNA, the CDR3 is TGTGCCAGTAGTATCATCGGCGGGGAATATGGCTACACCTTC.

A word on this clone: Likely a read error: the CDR3 ends without its conserved phenylalanine or tryptophan. The DNA is omitted, as the CDR3 cannot be located on it reliably, and the CDR3 follows TCRdb's listing. The chain links TRBV3-1 (or the pseudogene TRBV3-2) to TRBJ1-2. The CDR3 spans 11 residues, counting both ends. Germline lookup yields CDR1 LGHDT and CDR2 YNNKEL (reference sequence). The CDR3 region is CVSSHPPRSSV.

In its sample, this clone was seen once. DNA for the CDR3: TGTGCCAGCAGTGAAGCAATGGGGGGGGGCACAGATACGCAGTATTTT. This codes for CASSEAMGGGTDTQYF. V is TRBV6-1 and J is TRBJ2-3; 7 nucleotides line up with TRBD2. Germline-derived CDR1 and CDR2 are MNHNS and SASEGT. V lost 0 bases to trimming and J lost 1 base; unmatched junction nucleotides: 4. CDR3 length: 16 residues.

This clone has at least ten counts. CDR3 coding DNA: TGTGCCAGCAGTAGGGACTTCTACGAGCAGTACTTC. Its protein is CASSRDFYEQYF. The chain has TRBV28 and TRBJ2-7, with D possibly matching TRBD2 (6 bases). CDR1 and CDR2 from the germline V gene are MDHEN and SYDVKM. Trimming stripped 5 bases from V and 3 bases from J, with 8 bases between. The CDR3 spans 12 residues.

The genes are TRBV11-2 and TRBJ1-1; D remains ambiguous. Trimming left V 2 bases short and J 11 bases short, with 12 bases between. The CDR3 consists of 12 residues. The V gene's germline CDR1 is SGHAT and CDR2 FQNNGV. CDR3 sequence reads: CASSLSGLEAFF. CDR3 nucleotide sequence: TGTGCCAGCAGCTTATCAGGACTAGAGGCTTTCTTT. The full variable domain, its missing parts supplied by reference TRBV11-2 and TRBJ1-1, is EAGVAQSPRYKIIEKRQSVAFWCNPISGHATLYWYQQILGQGPKLLIQFQNNGVVDDSQLPKDRFSAERLKGVDSTLKIQPAKLEDSAVYLCASSLSGLEAFFGQGTRLTVV.